This TCR beta chain was identified during a study of Ad26.COV2.S vaccination and SARS-CoV-2 variants. Across the whole study: Ad26.COV2.S given intramuscularly, once or twice 56 days apart.

Profiled with immunoSEQ multiplex PCR; TCRdb holds only in-frame clones, not every one. The sample includes over 400,000 clones, 92% of them seen just once. Regarding this clone: Its specificity is not known.

CDR1 and CDR2 (germline): LNHNV, YYDKDF (reference sequence). The V end was cut by 1 base, the J end by 12 bases, with 15 bases between. This CDR3 spans 13 amino acids. This sample's treatment: over 15 received Ad26.COV2.S at low or high dose, single or two shots; a few received placebo; per-sample allocation not given. Sampling happened 63 days after the first vaccine or placebo injection. An Ad26 vector expressing Wuhan-strain SARS-CoV-2 spike served as the vaccine. Study-level findings and limits: It was reported that spike-specific CD8+ and CD4+ T cell responses were substantially broad after vaccination. From the TCR breadth and depth analyses, total T cell responses may have been underestimated.

This clonotype originated in a person between 18 and 65 years old who received the Ad26.COV2.S COVID-19 vaccine or a placebo. This specimen consisted of peripheral blood, obtained in a trial of Ad26.COV2.S vaccine versus placebo. The rearrangement joins TRBV15 to TRBJ1-2; D ambiguous. The chain's CDR3 is CATSRGETARNTF. CDR3 nucleotide sequence: TGTGCCACCAGCAGAGGGGAAACCGCACGAAACACCTTC.